This T cell receptor beta chain was profiled in a study of identical twins. Study results and caveats: There was an excess of low generation probability in the out-of-frame alpha sequences that twins shared. Surplus twin overlap in beta out-of-frame sequences was less pronounced.

V lost 5 bases, J lost 7 bases, and 6 bases lay in between. The CDR3 is 11 residues long. Germline values: CDR1 SGHTA, CDR2 FQGNSA. TCRdb redid the calling of the 5' RACE reads with MiXCR, one entry per CDR3 protein. The table shows roughly 490,000 distinct CDR3 sequences, with roughly an eighth occurring only once. This clonotype showed up many times. Its antigen remains unidentified. The same data also went into a second study, on yellow fever vaccine responses in identical twins.

The V gene is TRBV7-2, the J gene TRBJ2-1, with D uncertain. What was sequenced was CD4+ T cells sorted from blood. This sequence was found in a young woman in good health. CDR3 loop: CASSPRNEQFF. The CDR3 DNA reads as TGTGCCAGCAGCCCACGTAATGAGCAGTTCTTC.